This T cell receptor beta chain was sequenced for a study of control samples from healthy donors and cancer patients. V dropped 1 base and J dropped 8; count of bases not matched to a gene: 9. This CDR3 has 15 amino acids. Germline CDR1 MNHEY, CDR2 SMNVEV (reference sequence). Assay used: immunoSEQ multiplex PCR; TCRdb lists only in-frame clones, some missing. The data contain 120,000 to 150,000 clones, 94% of them singletons. V gene TRBV27 combines with J gene TRBJ2-3, with 7 bases lining up with TRBD1. The sequenced sample was blood. The sequence was collected from a man in his forties or fifties in good health. DNA for the CDR3: TGTGCCAGCAGTTTATACATGCTACAGGGGCTTACGCAGTATTTT. Translating gives CASSLYMLQGLTQYF.